Below are 24 T cell receptor beta chains sequenced from a single sample in a study of shared clonotypes between healthy human individuals. Sequencing used immunoSEQ multiplex PCR; TCRdb keeps in-frame clones, though not all of them. The repertoire includes more than 1 million clones, around three quarters of them detected once, and under 0.65% sits in the top ten. The source material was memory CD4+ T cells from PBMCs. Sample subset: CD45RA-negative fraction. All receptors come from a man aged 18 to 30 in good health. Some clones in this sample may be carry-over from other donors' samples.

This clone was seen a handful of times. The same CDR3 can be traced to other DNA sequences in this sample. In DNA form, the CDR3 reads TGTGCCAGTTCCAGGGGTTGGGGGAACACTGAAGCTTTCTTT. Encoded protein: CASSRGWGNTEAFF. The chain carries TRBV19 and TRBJ1-1, with TRBD1 as a possible D gene (6 bases). Germline CDR1 LNHDA, CDR2 SQIVND (reference sequence). Trimming shortened V by 8 bases and J by 1 base, and 14 bases separated the two germline ends. CDR3 size: 14 residues. Looking up the rest from reference TRBV19 and TRBJ1-1 gives the full variable domain: DGGITQSPKYLFRKEGQNVTLSCEQNLNHDAMYWYRQDPGQGLRLIYYSQIVNDFQKGDIAEGYSVSREKKESFPLTVTSAQKNPTAFYLCASSRGWGNTEAFFGQGTRLTVV.

This clone was seen ten or more times. The chain is built from TRBV25-1 and TRBJ2-7, with D possibly called TRBD1 or TRBD2 (6 bases each). V lost 2 bases and J lost 2, with 13 bases in between. CDR3 length: 15 amino acids. Germline values: CDR1 MGHDK, CDR2 SYGVNS. As DNA, the CDR3 is TGTGCCAGCAGTGAACCGGGGGCTCGGGCCTACGAGCAGTACTTC. The encoded protein is CASSEPGARAYEQYF.

The rearrangement uses TRBV5-1 and TRBJ1-3; TRBD1 agrees at 7 bases. Germline V gene data show CDR1 as SGHRS and CDR2 as YFSETQ. CDR3 length: 17 residues. V lost 4 bases to trimming and J lost 2 bases; unmatched junction nucleotides: 12. CDR3 sequence: CASSTVPTGQAGNTIYF. In DNA, the CDR3 is TGCGCCAGCAGCACAGTTCCGACAGGGCAAGCTGGAAACACCATATATTTT.

The chain links TRBV6-1 to TRBJ1-2, with 11 bases fitting TRBD1. V shed 1 base, J shed 8 bases, and the junction held 3 bases outside the gene matches. The CDR3 extends over 14 amino acids. CDR1 MNHNS and CDR2 SASEGT come from the germline V gene. The CDR3 spells CASSEGTGGRGYTF. CDR3 sequence (DNA): TGTGCCAGCAGTGAAGGGACAGGGGGCCGGGGCTACACCTTC.

On this clone itself: Other DNA sequences within the sample encode an identical CDR3. The genes are TRBV28 and TRBJ2-7, with 11 nucleotides matching TRBD1. J was trimmed by 2 bases and V by 4 bases; bases with no gene match: 4. Germline-derived CDR1 and CDR2 are MDHEN and SYDVKM. The CDR3 has 15 amino acids. This CDR3 is CASSSPGQGAYEQYF. The CDR3 DNA reads TGTGCCAGCAGTTCGCCGGGACAGGGGGCCTACGAGCAGTACTTC.

V usage is TRBV18 and J usage is TRBJ2-7; 9 nucleotides align to TRBD1. V was pared by 5 bases and J by 0 bases, with 11 bases of the junction left unmatched. The length of the CDR3 is 17 residues. Germline-derived CDR1 and CDR2 are KGHSH and LQKENI. The DNA of the CDR3 is TGTGCCAGCTCAGCAAAGGACAGGGGAAACCCCTCCTACGAGCAGTACTTC. Translation: CASSAKDRGNPSYEQYF.

The chain couples TRBV19 to TRBJ1-5; 11 nucleotides match TRBD1. Germline V lookup: CDR1 LNHDA, CDR2 SQIVND (reference sequence). The CDR3 is made up of 14 amino acids. The trim removed 5 bases at V and 9 bases at J, leaving 6 bases unmatched. CDR3 sequence: CASSAGTGGLPQHF. The CDR3 DNA sequence: TGTGCCAGTAGTGCCGGGACAGGGGGACTGCCCCAGCATTTT.

This chain links TRBV20-1 with TRBJ2-7; D is unclear. The CDR3 runs 11 residues. Trimming removed 5 bases from V and 9 bases from J, with 14 bases in between. Germline CDR1 is DFQATT and CDR2 is SNEGSKA (reference sequence). The CDR3 region is CSAPGPAGQYF. As DNA, the CDR3 is TGCAGTGCTCCCGGACCAGCAGGGCAGTACTTC.

DNA for the CDR3: TGCGCCAGCAGCATAAGACAACTCCAAGAGACCCAGTACTTC. Translation gives CASSIRQLQETQYF. This chain joins TRBV5-1 and TRBJ2-5; D is ambiguous. Germline CDR1 and CDR2: SGHRS and YFSETQ. V lost 4 bases and J lost 1, with 11 bases in between. The CDR3 length is 14 residues.

The V gene is TRBV10-3, the J gene TRBJ2-1; 13 positions match TRBD2. J was trimmed by 6 bases and V by 3 bases; bases with no gene match: 11. The CDR3 is made up of 18 amino acids. Germline CDR1 and CDR2: ENHRY and SYGVKD. The CDR3 here is CAISDFGLAGAFGNEQFF. The CDR3 DNA is TGTGCCATCAGTGATTTTGGACTAGCGGGAGCCTTTGGCAATGAGCAGTTCTTC.

This chain connects TRBV9 to TRBJ1-2, with D possibly matching TRBD1 (5 bases). The CDR3 runs to 19 residues. The germline V gene encodes CDR1 SGDLS and CDR2 YYNGEE. V gave up 4 bases and J gave up 5 bases, with 30 bases separating them. The CDR3 protein is CASSSYLPGDPREAYGYTF. The CDR3 nucleotides read TGTGCCAGCAGCTCCTACCTCCCGGGGGACCCCAGGGAGGCTTATGGCTACACCTTC.

The rearrangement joins TRBV11-2 to TRBJ1-4, with TRBD1 matching over 11 bases. After removal of 1 base from V and 7 bases from J, the junction contained 2 bases not matched to a gene. Germline CDR1 and CDR2: SGHAT and FQNNGV. There are 15 residues in the CDR3. CDR3 nucleotides: TGTGCCAGCAGCTTAGTCGGACAGGGGGCTGAAAAACTGTTTTTT. Translated: CASSLVGQGAEKLFF.

This chain joins TRBV7-9 and TRBJ1-2, with 9 bases matching TRBD1. The CDR3 totals 15 residues. J was trimmed by 2 bases and V by 5 bases; bases with no gene match: 6. Germline CDR1 SEHNR, CDR2 FQNEAQ (reference sequence). DNA for the CDR3: TGTGCCAGCAGCCCTCGGACAGGGGTCAACTATGGCTACACCTTC. This gives the protein CASSPRTGVNYGYTF.

The rearrangement links TRBV27 to TRBJ2-5; perhaps TRBD1 as D (6 bases). Germline loops: CDR1 MNHEY, CDR2 SMNVEV (reference sequence). The CDR3 runs 16 residues. V lost 0 bases and J 5 bases, leaving 16 bases between the germline ends. Written as DNA, the CDR3 is TGTGCCAGCAGTTTATCGTACACAGGGTGGAGGGAGACCCAGTACTTC. Its protein is CASSLSYTGWRETQYF.

V usage is TRBV11-1 and J usage is TRBJ2-3; tentative D call: TRBD1 (6 bases). The CDR3 extends over 15 amino acids. Deletions cut 5 bases from V and 2 bases from J, with 14 bases between. The germline gives CDR1 SGHAT, CDR2 FQDESV (reference sequence). The CDR3 loop reads CASSDDRMYTDTQYF. In nucleotides, the CDR3 is TGTGCCAGCAGCGATGACAGGATGTACACAGATACGCAGTATTTT.

The CDR3 coding sequence is TGTGCCAGGCCCAGGGAATTCTACAATGAGCAGTTCTTC. Residues: CARPREFYNEQFF. This chain joins TRBV27 and TRBJ2-1; the D gene is possibly TRBD1 (5 bases). V was pared by 9 bases and J by 3 bases, with 12 bases between. CDR1 is MNHEY, CDR2 SMNVEV, per germline (reference sequence). The CDR3 sequence is 13 residues long.

This chain connects TRBV19 to TRBJ2-2; D is unclear. The CDR3 is 15 residues long. V lost 2 bases, J lost 3 bases, and 10 bases lay in between. Germline CDR1 and CDR2: LNHDA and SQIVND (reference sequence). As DNA, the CDR3 is TGTGCCAGTAGTATAAAGAGGTGGGACACCGGGGAGCTGTTTTTT. Its protein is CASSIKRWDTGELFF.

The chain employs TRBV20-1 and TRBJ2-2; the D is unclear. Deletions cut 7 bases from V and 6 bases from J, with 9 bases between. Germline V gene data show CDR1 as DFQATT and CDR2 as SNEGSKA (reference sequence). The CDR3 has 11 residues. The CDR3 coding sequence is TGCAGTGGGGTTATATCCGGGGAGCTGTTTTTT. It is translated as CSGVISGELFF.

The chain uses TRBV6-5 and TRBJ2-3; 9 nucleotides agree with TRBD2. The CDR3 length is 16 residues. V shed 4 bases and J 3 bases; nucleotides not matched to a gene: 8. Germline assignment: CDR1 MNHEY and CDR2 SVGAGI. The CDR3: CASSWGSGRGTDTQYF. The CDR3 region has the DNA TGTGCCAGCAGTTGGGGTAGCGGGAGAGGAACAGATACGCAGTATTTT.

This chain uses TRBV7-3 with TRBJ2-5, with D tentatively TRBD2 (6 bases). The CDR3 covers 13 residues. Germline V gene sequence: CDR1 SGHTA, CDR2 FQGTGA. V was pared by 5 bases and J by 4 bases, with 11 bases between. The CDR3 region is CASSPSGVETQYF. The CDR3, as DNA: TGTGCCAGCAGCCCTTCGGGAGTAGAGACCCAGTACTTC.

Only one count was recorded for this clone. CDR3 nucleotide sequence: TGTGCCAGCAGCTTAGTTCCAGGGAAGGGAGATACGCAGTATTTT. Translated: CASSLVPGKGDTQYF. The chain recombines TRBV11-2 with TRBJ2-3; possible D gene TRBD1, 5 bases. This CDR3 has 15 amino acids. The V gene lost 1 base and the J gene lost 5 bases, with 13 bases spanning the gap. The germline V gene has CDR1 SGHAT and CDR2 FQNNGV.

This clone was counted a few times. This sequence joins TRBV30 and TRBJ2-7; 8 positions match TRBD1. This CDR3 contains 14 residues. Germline CDR1 is GTSNPN and CDR2 is SVGIG (reference sequence). V shed 4 bases, J shed 6 bases, and the junction held 11 bases outside the gene matches. In DNA, the CDR3 is TGTGCCTGGAATACAGGGGGGTCCGCGGTCGAGCAGTACTTC. As protein: CAWNTGGSAVEQYF. The full variable domain, with the rest looked up from reference TRBV30 and TRBJ2-7, is SQTIHQWPATLVQPVGSPLSLECTVEGTSNPNLYWYRQAAGRGLQLLFYSVGIGQISSEVPQNLSASRPQDRQFILSSKKLLLSDSGFYLCAWNTGGSAVEQYFGPGTRLTVT.

Only a few counts were recorded for this clone. Other DNA sequences in the same sample also yield this CDR3. This rearrangement joins TRBV13 to TRBJ1-1; unclear D gene. Trimming removed 1 base from V and 3 bases from J, with 6 bases in between. The germline CDR1 and CDR2 sequences are PRHDT and FYEKMQ (reference sequence). The CDR3 totals 13 residues. CDR3 DNA sequence: TGTGCCAGCAGCTTAGCCCGGGACACTGAAGCTTTCTTT. Encoded protein: CASSLARDTEAFF.

This clone appeared once. The chain employs TRBV12-5 and TRBJ2-5, with 9 bases fitting TRBD1. Germline values: CDR1 LGHNT, CDR2 FRNRAP. This CDR3 is 14 amino acids long. V trimming: 1 base; J trimming: 5 bases; junction bases outside the gene matches: 2. The CDR3 sequence is CASGLGTGVETQYF. CDR3 sequence (DNA): TGTGCTAGTGGTTTGGGGACAGGGGTTGAGACCCAGTACTTC.